This T cell receptor beta chain was obtained from a study of neurological immune-mediated disorders. Study-wide points: Phylogenetic grouping assigned the repertoires of 18 of 34 multiple sclerosis patients to a single related-CDR3 cluster, representing a possible signature.

The CDR3 sequence is 18 residues long. Germline CDR1 reads SGHRS; CDR2 reads YFSETQ. Trimming took off 4 bases at V and 7 bases at J, with 27 bases between the two ends. From 15-18 subjects, each sequencing run yielded over 170 million TCR-beta sequences. MiXCR, applied by TCRdb to the 5' RACE reads, yields one record per CDR3 protein. The sample lists some 120,000 distinct CDR3 sequences, about 3.2% occurring once. On this clonotype itself: What it binds is unknown.

The unsorted libraries had their origin in 2 million PBMCs stored at -80 C. Input material: PBMCs. J is TRBJ1-3 and V is TRBV5-1; no reliable D call. This TCR was sampled from a woman aged 25 to 39 with multiple sclerosis. In DNA, the CDR3 is TGCGCCAGCAGCATAGACTCGTGGAGGGCAGGAGCCGGGAACACCATATATTTT. Its protein is CASSIDSWRAGAGNTIYF.